This TCR beta chain was identified in a study of long-term antiretroviral therapy in people with HIV. In regard to this clone: Its target is not known.

Samples were assayed with immunoSEQ v3.0 at survey level. Sequencing used immunoSEQ multiplex PCR; TCRdb keeps in-frame clones, though not all of them. The data hold tens of thousands of clones, with approximately 83% observed a single time. The study's findings and limits: ART-treated samples gained diversity yet remained below transplant donor controls. HIV repertoires spanned narrower CDR3 length ranges than controls.

Looked up from germline, CDR1 is SGDLS and CDR2 is YYNGEE. V lost 1 base and J 4 bases, leaving 6 bases between the germline ends. The CDR3 is 13 amino acids. In the United States, treatment was given to all participants with HIV. Samples held about 0.9-10 million cryopreserved PBMC before DNA extraction. V usage is TRBV9 and J usage is TRBJ2-1; unclear D gene. This sequence was found in a young man with HIV. Here the sequenced sample was unsorted PBMCs, taken 0.8 years before starting antiretroviral therapy. The CDR3 reads CASSVSIYNEQFF. CDR3 nucleotides: TGTGCCAGCAGCGTATCGATATACAATGAGCAGTTCTTC. The full variable domain, completed using reference TRBV9 and TRBJ2-1, is DSGVTQTPKHLITATGQRVTLRCSPRSGDLSVYWYQQSLDQGLQFLIQYYNGEERAKGNILERFSAQQFPDLHSELNLSSLELGDSALYFCASSVSIYNEQFFGPGTRLTVL.